The subject of this entry is one T cell receptor beta chain. This clonotype was picked up a small number of times. Its antigen specificity is not known. Base qualities are not at hand, and no much larger clone is one base apart. This sample was included in a study of T-cell reconstitution after alpha-beta-depleted transplantation in children listed by TCRdb under 2016. For the study in its entirety: Using TCR repertoire profiling, the study quantitatively followed how T-cell immune reconstitution unfolded in children after TCRalphabeta/CD19-depleted allogeneic hematopoietic cell transplantation.

The library was generated by PCR. The data were produced on an Illumina HiSeq 2500. TCR libraries were prepared with molecular barcoding, using unique molecular identifiers to normalize TCRbeta repertoire quantification. TCRdb cleaned the public reads at Q25 with fastp, built clones with MiXCR and kept in-frame beta chains. Each entry merges the rows of one CDR3 protein and shows their most common DNA and genes. Across this sample there are around 680,000 distinct CDR3 sequences, with roughly 17% seen only once. Under 1.2% of the sample rests with the top ten. The CDR1 and CDR2 encoded by the germline V gene are MGHDK and SYGVNS. The CDR3 holds 14 amino acids from the cysteine to the phenylalanine. Here the CDR3 DNA is all that survives: 42 bases in frame from base 1. The junction carries 10 bases between V and J, which are trimmed by 1 base and 4 bases respectively.

The source is a human donor who donated a stem cell graft to a child with acute myeloid leukemia. The input for sequencing was PBMCs from the stem cell graft donor, taken from the stem cell graft. The rearranged segments are TRBV25-1 and TRBJ1-2, with an unclear D gene assignment. The DNA sequence follows: TGTGCCAGCAGTGAATGGGAGGGCCCCTATGGCTACACCTTC. Its translation is CASSEWEGPYGYTF.